These 20 T cell receptor beta chains originate from one sample sequenced in a study of blood T cell repertoires in COVID-19. Clones were read by immunoSEQ multiplex PCR, and TCRdb kept only the in-frame ones, dropping some. The data show around 100,000 clones, around four fifths seen once. What was sequenced was peripheral blood. The receptors were gathered from a human donor in a cohort sampled during active COVID-19.

V gene TRBV10-3 combines with J gene TRBJ1-1; tentatively, D is TRBD1 (5 bases). CDR1 is ENHRY and CDR2 is SYGVKD in the germline V gene. Trimming left V 4 bases short and J 0 bases short, with 9 bases between. This CDR3 has 14 residues. CDR3 DNA sequence: TGTGCCATCAGTGGTGAAGGGGTGAACACTGAAGCTTTCTTT. Translation: CAISGEGVNTEAFF.

This chain links TRBV3-1 (or the pseudogene TRBV3-2) with TRBJ1-4; D gene ambiguous. The germline V and J ends were trimmed by 6 bases and 0 bases, with 11 bases remaining between them. CDR3 length: 15 residues. Germline V gene data show CDR1 as LGHDT and CDR2 as YNNKEL (reference sequence). The CDR3 region is CASSANGATNEKLFF. CDR3 coding DNA: TGTGCCAGCAGTGCCAACGGTGCAACTAATGAAAAACTGTTTTTT.

This clone was detected only once. The chain recombines TRBV2 with TRBJ1-5, with D perhaps TRBD1 (6 bases). Germline loops: CDR1 SNHLY, CDR2 FYNNEI. The CDR3 contains 16 residues. Trimming took 3 bases from V and 3 from J, leaving 15 bases between them. CDR3: CASSDPRQVSNQPQHF. CDR3 nucleotide sequence: TGTGCCAGCAGTGACCCCCGACAGGTATCCAATCAGCCCCAGCATTTT.

This clone has more than one count but fewer than ten. V usage is TRBV28 and J usage is TRBJ1-5, with TRBD1 matching over 8 bases. Germline V lookup: CDR1 MDHEN, CDR2 SYDVKM. The V segment lost 5 bases and the J segment 5 bases; nucleotides outside the gene matches: 14. CDR3 length equals 17 residues. In DNA, the CDR3 is TGTGCCAGCAGTCCTGAGGGTGGGACAGGTGGCTATCAGCCCCAGCATTTT. Amino acid sequence: CASSPEGGTGGYQPQHF.

The genes are TRBV7-9 and TRBJ1-3; 8 positions agree with TRBD1. Germline CDR1 reads SEHNR; CDR2 reads FQNEAQ (reference sequence). CDR3 length equals 17 residues. Trimming cost V 5 bases and J 0 bases; bases outside gene matches: 9. The CDR3 protein is CASSPGTGPLSGNTIYF. CDR3 DNA sequence: TGTGCCAGCAGCCCGGGGACAGGCCCCCTCTCTGGAAACACCATATATTTT.

This chain joins TRBV5-1 and TRBJ2-2; D unclear. V lost 0 bases and J lost 2, with 11 bases in between. Germline assignment: CDR1 SGHRS and CDR2 YFSETQ. The CDR3 length is 16 residues. The CDR3: CASSLAPLSNTGELFF. DNA for the CDR3: TGCGCCAGCAGCTTGGCCCCCCTCAGTAACACCGGGGAGCTGTTTTTT.

The chain carries TRBV7-2 and TRBJ2-5; 8 bases fit TRBD1. V lost 2 bases, J lost 2 bases, and 13 bases stayed unmatched. Germline-derived CDR1 and CDR2 are SGHTA and FQGNSA. The CDR3 sequence is 18 residues long. CDR3 sequence reads: CASSLYPDRERRQETQYF. The CDR3, as DNA: TGTGCCAGCAGCTTATACCCGGACAGGGAGAGGCGTCAAGAGACCCAGTACTTC.

The V call is TRBV7-2, the J call TRBJ1-6; 8 nucleotides line up with TRBD1. The CDR3 runs to 15 residues. Germline trimming cut 5 bases from V and 9 bases from J; bases unmatched to any gene: 9. Germline CDR1 and CDR2: SGHTA and FQGNSA. The DNA of the CDR3 is TGTGCCAGCAGCCTCGGACAGGGCGGGGGTTCACCCCTCCACTTT. This codes for CASSLGQGGGSPLHF. The full variable domain, its missing parts supplied by reference TRBV7-2 and TRBJ1-6, is GAGVSQSPSNKVTEKGKDVELRCDPISGHTALYWYRQSLGQGLEFLIYFQGNSAPDKSGLPSDRFSAERTGGSVSTLTIQRTQQEDSAVYLCASSLGQGGGSPLHFGNGTRLTVT.

This clone is a singleton in its sample. This chain connects TRBV27 to TRBJ2-3; 11 bases are a match to TRBD1. The trim removed 6 bases at V and 4 bases at J, leaving 6 bases unmatched. CDR1 and CDR2 from the germline V gene are MNHEY and SMNVEV (reference sequence). This CDR3 region has 15 residues. The CDR3 protein is CASSRRTGGADTQYF. CDR3 in DNA: TGTGCCAGCAGCCGGAGGACAGGGGGCGCAGATACGCAGTATTTT.

The V and J genes are TRBV19 and TRBJ2-3, with 11 positions matching TRBD2. Looked up from germline, CDR1 is LNHDA and CDR2 is SQIVND (reference sequence). This CDR3 spans 14 amino acids. Unmatched junction bases numbered 1, after V lost 6 bases and J lost 2 bases. In DNA, the CDR3 is TGTGCCAGTAGGGGACTAGCGGACACAGATACGCAGTATTTT. It yields the protein CASRGLADTDTQYF. Together with reference TRBV19 and TRBJ2-3, the CDR3 gives the full variable domain: DGGITQSPKYLFRKEGQNVTLSCEQNLNHDAMYWYRQDPGQGLRLIYYSQIVNDFQKGDIAEGYSVSREKKESFPLTVTSAQKNPTAFYLCASRGLADTDTQYFGPGTRLTVL.

This rearrangement joins TRBV6-1 to TRBJ2-1; perhaps TRBD1 as D (6 bases). The CDR3 covers 15 residues. Germline CDR1 MNHNS, CDR2 SASEGT. Between the trimmed V and J ends, which lost 1 base and 7 bases, there was a span of 14 bases. The CDR3 here is CASSEVLPGDNEQFF. DNA for the CDR3: TGTGCCAGCAGTGAAGTCCTGCCAGGGGATAATGAGCAGTTCTTC.

The chain recombines TRBV9 with TRBJ2-1, with D tentatively TRBD2 (5 bases). V was shortened by 0 bases and J by 2 bases, with 9 bases between the two germline ends. CDR3 length: 15 residues. The germline V gene has CDR1 SGDLS and CDR2 YYNGEE. The CDR3 protein is CASSVGTDTYNEQFF. In DNA, the CDR3 is TGTGCCAGCAGCGTAGGGACTGATACCTACAATGAGCAGTTCTTC. Full variable domain (remainder filled in from reference TRBV9 and TRBJ2-1): DSGVTQTPKHLITATGQRVTLRCSPRSGDLSVYWYQQSLDQGLQFLIQYYNGEERAKGNILERFSAQQFPDLHSELNLSSLELGDSALYFCASSVGTDTYNEQFFGPGTRLTVL.

Concerning this clone: At one boundary the junction diverges from the germline segment, which might be a read error. This chain joins TRBV6-5 and TRBJ1-5, with 7 bases lining up with TRBD1. This CDR3 contains 15 residues. Germline CDR1 and CDR2: MNHEY and SVGAGI. For the CDR3, the DNA is TGTGCCAGCATTTACAGGGGATCGGGCAATCAGCCCCAGCATTTT. Translation: CASIYRGSGNQPQHF.

The chain employs TRBV6-5 and TRBJ2-7; tentatively, D is TRBD1 (5 bases). This CDR3 is 14 amino acids long. Trimming took off 6 bases at V and 0 bases at J, with 12 bases between the two ends. Germline CDR1 reads MNHEY; CDR2 reads SVGAGI. The DNA of the CDR3 is TGTGCCAGCAGGTCGACAGCGAGCTCCTACGAGCAGTACTTC. It translates to CASRSTASSYEQYF.

This rearrangement joins TRBV12-3 or TRBV12-4 to TRBJ2-4; D remains ambiguous. The CDR3 contains 13 residues. V dropped 4 bases and J dropped 4 bases, with 8 bases sitting between them. The DNA of the CDR3 is TGTGCCAGCAGTTGGAACAGTAAAAACATTCAGTACTTC. Its translation is CASSWNSKNIQYF.

The V and J genes are TRBV7-9 and TRBJ1-4; no definite D call. This CDR3 is built from 14 residues. CDR1 SEHNR and CDR2 FQNEAQ come from the germline V gene (reference sequence). V dropped 0 bases and J dropped 3 bases, with 5 bases sitting between them. In DNA, the CDR3 is TGTGCCAGCAGCTTAGCCGGGGCTAATGAAAAACTGTTTTTT. This translates into CASSLAGANEKLFF.

The chain carries TRBV9 and TRBJ1-1, with 12 bases that match TRBD1. Per the germline V gene, CDR1 is SGDLS and CDR2 is YYNGEE. CDR3 length equals 16 residues. The V and J ends lost 3 bases and 3 bases, in that order; junction bases with no gene match: 6. The CDR3 sequence is CASSGDRGRPDTEAFF. CDR3 sequence (DNA): TGTGCCAGCAGCGGGGACAGGGGGCGCCCGGACACTGAAGCTTTCTTT.

The V call is TRBV5-4, the J call TRBJ2-1; possibly TRBD1 for D (6 bases). Germline loops: CDR1 SGHNT, CDR2 YYREEE (reference sequence). The V end lost 0 bases, the J end lost 7 bases, and 14 bases lay between the germline ends. The CDR3 has 15 amino acids. CDR3 sequence (DNA): TGTGCCAGCAGCTTGGAAGGGCTAAGGGGGAATGAGCAGTTCTTC. It is translated as CASSLEGLRGNEQFF. The full variable domain, rest sourced from reference TRBV5-4 and TRBJ2-1, is ETGVTQSPTHLIKTRGQQVTLRCSSQSGHNTVSWYQQALGQGPQFIFQYYREEENGRGNFPPRFSGLQFPNYSSELNVNALELDDSALYLCASSLEGLRGNEQFFGPGTRLTVL.

The chain links TRBV28 to TRBJ2-5; D unclear. CDR3 length: 11 amino acids. The germline V gene has CDR1 MDHEN and CDR2 SYDVKM. V lost 3 bases to trimming and J lost 3 bases, with 2 bases between them. The DNA for the CDR3 is TGTGCCAGCAGTTTTAAAGAGACCCAGTACTTC. It is translated as CASSFKETQYF. Filled out from reference TRBV28 and TRBJ2-5, the complete variable domain reads DVKVTQSSRYLVKRTGEKVFLECVQDMDHENMFWYRQDPGLGLRLIYFSYDVKMKEKGDIPEGYSVSREKKERFSLILESASTNQTSMYLCASSFKETQYFGPGTRLLVL.

The V gene is TRBV2, the J gene TRBJ1-2; 7 nucleotides agree with TRBD1. This CDR3 region has 14 residues. V lost 3 bases, J lost 4 bases, and 5 bases stayed unmatched. Germline CDR1 reads SNHLY; CDR2 reads FYNNEI. In DNA, the CDR3 is TGTGCCAGCAGTGAGACAGGGATGGTCTATGGCTACACCTTC. Amino acids: CASSETGMVYGYTF.